This T cell receptor beta chain was obtained from a study of T-cell memory formation after mild COVID-19 (dated by TCRdb to the early 2020s). Regarding the complete study: TCR sequence clusters from the two donors were found to be largely donor specific. In a couple of donors, T-cell clones that expanded and contracted after mild COVID-19 were followed by sequencing TCRalpha and TCRbeta repertoires longitudinally. The cohort was made up of two young adult volunteers, one female and one male, who were previously healthy.

With regard to this clonotype: Its antigen is still unknown. No per-base quality is available; no much larger clone lies one base away.

V is cut by 1 base and J by 7 bases, and the space between the germline ends is 8 bases. The CDR3 holds 12 amino acids from the cysteine to the phenylalanine. Only the CDR3 DNA is retained, 36 bases long and in frame from the first base. CDR1 and CDR2 (DFQATT, SNEGSKA) derive from the germline V gene (reference sequence). The full study reports these points: Only two mild cases were covered by the study, and larger cohorts that include severe cases with pre-infection samples were considered necessary. Contracting CD4+ clones appeared mostly in the CM and EM memory subsets, whereas CD8+ clones were enriched in EMRA. SARS-CoV-2 specificity of the second-wave clones peaking on day 37 was not confirmed. Some responding clones were found in pre-infection memory, which suggests that pre-existing cross-reactive memory T cells took part in the SARS-CoV-2 response. Clones that contracted from day 15 to 85 showed balanced CD4/CD8 phenotypes, whereas a second wave of clones that expanded from day 15 to 37 leaned towards CD4+.

Ficoll-Paque density gradient centrifugation was the method used to isolate PBMCs. Sequenced on an Illumina NovaSeq 6000. TCRalpha and TCRbeta cDNA libraries were constructed by 5'RACE with constant-segment primers, with sample barcodes and unique molecular identifiers being introduced. Trizol reagent was used to extract RNA from every sample. Amplification of the libraries took two PCR steps, and the second step added a second sample barcode plus Illumina TruSeq adapters. Libraries were sequenced on an Illumina NovaSeq with 2 x 150 bp paired-end reads. The paper's data handling went like this. With migec v1.2.7, reads were demultiplexed and then collapsed into UMI-guided consensus sequences. Using mixcr v2.1.11, UMI consensuses were aligned to TRA and TRB V and J templates and then assembled into clonotypes. Expanded or contracted clonotypes were those called significant by both edgeR and NoisET, with noise models trained on biological replicates. For edgeR calls, the cutoffs were a false discovery rate-adjusted p below 0.01 and a log2 fold-change threshold of 1. As an exploratory analysis of dynamics, max-normalized trajectories of the 1000 most abundant clonotypes were examined with PCA combined with hierarchical clustering. Each responding clone was given a CD4 or CD8 phenotype based on the CD4+ and CD8+ repertoires, which had been sequenced separately. TCRdb reanalyzed the raw reads on its own, using fastp at Q25 for trimming and MiXCR for clone calling, and kept in-frame beta chains. Rows are unified per CDR3 protein, each entry keeping the most common DNA and genes. The V and J calls here are based on TCRdb, not the publication. The sample table contains roughly 600,000 distinct CDR3 sequences; only one count was recorded for roughly 18% of them. The ten top clones hold 12% of the sample.

The sequence was obtained from an adult woman who had mild COVID-19 (a few samples of this study predate the infection). The sample titles of this study are shuffled in the database, so cell type and time point are left out; the donor was told from shared clones. The sequenced material came from PBMCs or a T cell subset sorted from them (not recorded which). In this chain, TRBV20-1 is recombined with TRBJ2-1, with no D gene named confidently. At the DNA level, the sequence is TGCAGTGCTAGAGGATATAATAATGAGCAGTTCTTC. Its amino acids are CSARGYNNEQFF.